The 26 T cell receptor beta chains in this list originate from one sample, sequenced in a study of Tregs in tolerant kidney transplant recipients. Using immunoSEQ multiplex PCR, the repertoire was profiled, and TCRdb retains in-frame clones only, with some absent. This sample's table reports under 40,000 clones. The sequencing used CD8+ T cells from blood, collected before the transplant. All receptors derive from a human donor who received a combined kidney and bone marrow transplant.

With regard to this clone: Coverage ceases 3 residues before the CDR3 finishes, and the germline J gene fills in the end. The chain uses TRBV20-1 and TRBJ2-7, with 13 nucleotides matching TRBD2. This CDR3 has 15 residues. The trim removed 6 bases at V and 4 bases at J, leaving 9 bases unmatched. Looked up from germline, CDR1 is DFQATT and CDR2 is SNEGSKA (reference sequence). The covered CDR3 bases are TGCAGTGCCTCGACTAGCGGGAGGTCTCAGTACGAG. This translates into CSASTSGRSQYE. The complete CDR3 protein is CSASTSGRSQYEQYF.

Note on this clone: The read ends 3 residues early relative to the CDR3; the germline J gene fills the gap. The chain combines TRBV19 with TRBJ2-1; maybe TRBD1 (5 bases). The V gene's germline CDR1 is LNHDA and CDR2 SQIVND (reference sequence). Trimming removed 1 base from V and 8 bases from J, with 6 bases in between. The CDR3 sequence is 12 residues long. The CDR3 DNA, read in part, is TGTGCCAGTAGTATAGCAGGGTATGAG. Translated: CASSIAGYE. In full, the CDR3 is CASSIAGYEQFF.

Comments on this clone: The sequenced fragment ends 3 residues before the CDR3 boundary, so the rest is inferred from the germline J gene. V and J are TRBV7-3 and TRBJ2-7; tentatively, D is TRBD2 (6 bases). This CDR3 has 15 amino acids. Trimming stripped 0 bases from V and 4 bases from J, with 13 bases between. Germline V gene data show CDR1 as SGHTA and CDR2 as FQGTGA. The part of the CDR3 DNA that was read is TGTGCCAGCAGCTTAACGGGGGGTGCGGGGTACGAG. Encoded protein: CASSLTGGAGYE. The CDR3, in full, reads CASSLTGGAGYEQYF.

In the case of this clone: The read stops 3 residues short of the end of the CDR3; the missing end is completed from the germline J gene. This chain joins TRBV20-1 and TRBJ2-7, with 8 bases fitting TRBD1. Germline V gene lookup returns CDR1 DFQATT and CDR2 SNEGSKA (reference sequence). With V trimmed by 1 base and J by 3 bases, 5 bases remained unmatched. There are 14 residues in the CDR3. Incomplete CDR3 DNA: TGCAGTGCTAGAGGGCAGGGGGCCCTCTACGAG. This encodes CSARGQGALYE. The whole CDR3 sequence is CSARGQGALYEQYF.

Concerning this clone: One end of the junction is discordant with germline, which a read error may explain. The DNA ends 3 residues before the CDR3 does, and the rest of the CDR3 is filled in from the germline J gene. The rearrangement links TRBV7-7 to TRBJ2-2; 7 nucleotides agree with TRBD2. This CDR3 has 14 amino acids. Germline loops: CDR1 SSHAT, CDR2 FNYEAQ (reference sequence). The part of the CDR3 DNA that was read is TGTGCTAGCAGCTCTGCTCTAGCGGTCGGGGAG. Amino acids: CASSSALAVGE. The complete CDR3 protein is CASSSALAVGELFF.

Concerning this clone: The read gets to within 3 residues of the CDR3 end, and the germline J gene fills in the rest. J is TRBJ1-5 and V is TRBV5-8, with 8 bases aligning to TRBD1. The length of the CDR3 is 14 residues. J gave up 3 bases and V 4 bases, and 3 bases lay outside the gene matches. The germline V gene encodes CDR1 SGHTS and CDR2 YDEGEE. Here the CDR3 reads CASSRTGFNQPQHF. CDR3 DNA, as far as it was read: TGTGCCAGCAGCCGGACAGGGTTCAATCAGCCC.

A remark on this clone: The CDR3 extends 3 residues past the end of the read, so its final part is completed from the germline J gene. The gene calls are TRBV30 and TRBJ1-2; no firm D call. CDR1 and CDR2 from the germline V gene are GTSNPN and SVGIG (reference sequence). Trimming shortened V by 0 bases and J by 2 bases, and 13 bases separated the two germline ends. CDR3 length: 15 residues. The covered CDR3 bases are TGTGCCTGGAGTGTACCCGGGGAGGGCAACTATGGC. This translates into CAWSVPGEGNYG. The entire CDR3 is CAWSVPGEGNYGYTF. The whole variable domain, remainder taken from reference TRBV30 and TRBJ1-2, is SQTIHQWPATLVQPVGSPLSLECTVEGTSNPNLYWYRQAAGRGLQLLFYSVGIGQISSEVPQNLSASRPQDRQFILSSKKLLLSDSGFYLCAWSVPGEGNYGYTFGSGTRLTVV.

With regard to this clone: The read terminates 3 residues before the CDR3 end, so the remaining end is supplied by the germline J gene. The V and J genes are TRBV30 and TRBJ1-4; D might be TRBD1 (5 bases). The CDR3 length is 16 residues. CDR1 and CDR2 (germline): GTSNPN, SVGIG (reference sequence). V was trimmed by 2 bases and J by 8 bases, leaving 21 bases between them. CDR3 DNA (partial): TGTGCCTGGAGTTTGGCAAGAGGGGAGCTTAGGGAAAAA. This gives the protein CAWSLARGELREK. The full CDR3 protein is CAWSLARGELREKLFF.

The CDR3 DNA, read in part, is TGTGCCAGCAGCTTAATTCCCCGCTGGACTAGCGGGGACCCCTCGGGCACAGATACG. Its protein product is CASSLIPRWTSGDPSGTDT. Given in full, the CDR3 is CASSLIPRWTSGDPSGTDTQYF. The rearrangement links TRBV7-3 to TRBJ2-3, with TRBD2 matching over 12 bases. The CDR3 end lies 3 residues beyond the end of the read and is filled in from the germline J gene. CDR1 is SGHTA, CDR2 FQGTGA, per germline. With V trimmed by 1 base and J by 1 base, 18 bases remained unmatched. The CDR3 sequence is 22 residues long.

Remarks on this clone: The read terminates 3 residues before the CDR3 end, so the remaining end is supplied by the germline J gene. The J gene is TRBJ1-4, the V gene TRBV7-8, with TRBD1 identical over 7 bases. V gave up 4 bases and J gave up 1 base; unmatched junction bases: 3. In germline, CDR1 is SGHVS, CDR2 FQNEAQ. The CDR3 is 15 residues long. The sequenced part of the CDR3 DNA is TGTGCCAGCAGCTCCTGGACAGGAACTAATGAAAAA. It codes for CASSSWTGTNEK. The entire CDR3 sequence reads CASSSWTGTNEKLFF.

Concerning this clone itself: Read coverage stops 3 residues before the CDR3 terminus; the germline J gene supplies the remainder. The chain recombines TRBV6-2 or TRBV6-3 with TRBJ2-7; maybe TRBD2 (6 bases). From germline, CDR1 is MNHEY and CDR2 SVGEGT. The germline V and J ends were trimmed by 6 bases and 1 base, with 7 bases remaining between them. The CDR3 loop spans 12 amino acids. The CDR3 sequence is CASSLASYEQYF. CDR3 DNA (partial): TGTGCCAGCAGCCTAGCGTCCTACGAG.

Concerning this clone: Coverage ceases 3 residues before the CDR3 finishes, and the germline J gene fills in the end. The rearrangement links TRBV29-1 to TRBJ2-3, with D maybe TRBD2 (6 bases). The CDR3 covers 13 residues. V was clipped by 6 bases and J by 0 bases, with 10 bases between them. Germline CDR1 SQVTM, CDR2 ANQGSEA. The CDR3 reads CSVLAGSTDTQYF. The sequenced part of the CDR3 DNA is TGCAGCGTCCTTGCGGGAAGCACAGATACG.

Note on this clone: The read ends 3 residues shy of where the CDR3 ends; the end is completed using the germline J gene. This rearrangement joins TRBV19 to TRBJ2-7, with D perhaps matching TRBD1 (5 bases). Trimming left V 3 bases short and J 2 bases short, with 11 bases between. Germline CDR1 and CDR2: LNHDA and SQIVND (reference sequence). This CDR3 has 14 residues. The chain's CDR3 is CASSIRGQPYEQYF. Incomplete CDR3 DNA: TGTGCCAGTAGTATTAGGGGCCAACCCTACGAG.

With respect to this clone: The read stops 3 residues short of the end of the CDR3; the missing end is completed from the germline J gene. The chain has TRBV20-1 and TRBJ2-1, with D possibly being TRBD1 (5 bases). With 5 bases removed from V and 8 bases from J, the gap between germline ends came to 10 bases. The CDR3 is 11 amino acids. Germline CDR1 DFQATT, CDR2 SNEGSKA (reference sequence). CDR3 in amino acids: CSAFTGDEQFF. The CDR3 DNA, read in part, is TGCAGTGCTTTTACAGGAGATGAG.

The sequenced CDR3 bases are TGCAGTGCGCTCCGACAGGGATCCTACAATGAG. Residues: CSALRQGSYNE. The CDR3 in full is CSALRQGSYNEQFF. The chain joins TRBV20-1 to TRBJ2-1; TRBD1 matches 7 bases. Sequencing ends 3 residues short of the CDR3 end; the germline J gene provides the rest. The CDR3 consists of 14 residues. J gave up 1 base and V 6 bases, and 6 bases lay outside the gene matches. CDR1 DFQATT and CDR2 SNEGSKA come from the germline V gene (reference sequence).

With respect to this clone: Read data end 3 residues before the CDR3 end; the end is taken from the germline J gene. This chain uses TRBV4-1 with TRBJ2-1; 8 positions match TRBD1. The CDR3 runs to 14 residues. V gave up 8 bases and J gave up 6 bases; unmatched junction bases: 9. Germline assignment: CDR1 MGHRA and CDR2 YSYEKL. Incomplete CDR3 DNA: TGCGCCAGCTCTGACAGGGGCTCAAGCAATGAG. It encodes CASSDRGSSNE. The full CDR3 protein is CASSDRGSSNEQFF.

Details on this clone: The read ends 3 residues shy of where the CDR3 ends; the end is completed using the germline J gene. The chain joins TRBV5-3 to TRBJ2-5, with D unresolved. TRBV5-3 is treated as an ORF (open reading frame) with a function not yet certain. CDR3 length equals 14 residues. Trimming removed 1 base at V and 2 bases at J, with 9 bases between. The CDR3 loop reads CARSLSQEQETQYF. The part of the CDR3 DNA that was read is TGTGCCAGAAGCTTGAGTCAGGAGCAAGAGACC.

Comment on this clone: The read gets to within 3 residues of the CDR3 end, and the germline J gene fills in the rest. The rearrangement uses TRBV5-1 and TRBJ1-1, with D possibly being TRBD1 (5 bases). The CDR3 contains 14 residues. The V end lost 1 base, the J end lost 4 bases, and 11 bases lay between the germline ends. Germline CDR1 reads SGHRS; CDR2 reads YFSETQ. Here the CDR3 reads CASSLTGPLTEAFF. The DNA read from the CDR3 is TGCGCCAGCAGCTTGACAGGCCCTCTCACTGAA.

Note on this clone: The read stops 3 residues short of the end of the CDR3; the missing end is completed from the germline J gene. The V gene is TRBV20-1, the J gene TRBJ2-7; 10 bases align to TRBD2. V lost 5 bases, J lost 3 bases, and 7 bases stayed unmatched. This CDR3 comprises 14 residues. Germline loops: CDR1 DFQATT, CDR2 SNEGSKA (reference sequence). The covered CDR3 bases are TGCAGTGCTCCAGGACTAGCGGTTTACTACGAG. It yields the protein CSAPGLAVYYE. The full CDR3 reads CSAPGLAVYYEQYF.

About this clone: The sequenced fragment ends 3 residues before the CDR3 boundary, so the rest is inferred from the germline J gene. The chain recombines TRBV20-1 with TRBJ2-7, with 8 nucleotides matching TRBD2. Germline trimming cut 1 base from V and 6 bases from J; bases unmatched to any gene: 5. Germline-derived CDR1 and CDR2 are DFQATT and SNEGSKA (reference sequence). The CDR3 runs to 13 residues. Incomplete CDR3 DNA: TGCAGTGCTAGAGGCCAGCGGGAGTTCGAG. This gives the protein CSARGQREFE. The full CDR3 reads CSARGQREFEQYF.

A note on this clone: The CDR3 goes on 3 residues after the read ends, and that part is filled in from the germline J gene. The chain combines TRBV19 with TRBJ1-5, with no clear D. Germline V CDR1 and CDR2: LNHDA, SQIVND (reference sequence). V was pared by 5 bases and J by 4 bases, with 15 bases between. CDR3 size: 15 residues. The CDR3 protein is CASSAGGLGNQPQHF. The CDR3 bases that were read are TGTGCCAGTAGTGCGGGAGGATTGGGGAATCAGCCC.

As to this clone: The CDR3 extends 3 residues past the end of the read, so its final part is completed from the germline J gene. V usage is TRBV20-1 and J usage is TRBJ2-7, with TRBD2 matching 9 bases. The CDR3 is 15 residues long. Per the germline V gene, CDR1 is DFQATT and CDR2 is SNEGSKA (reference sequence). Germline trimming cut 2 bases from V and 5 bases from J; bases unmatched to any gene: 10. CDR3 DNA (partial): TGCAGTGCTAGACCCTCTAGCGGGAACGTCCACGAG. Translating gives CSARPSSGNVHE. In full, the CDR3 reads CSARPSSGNVHEQYF.

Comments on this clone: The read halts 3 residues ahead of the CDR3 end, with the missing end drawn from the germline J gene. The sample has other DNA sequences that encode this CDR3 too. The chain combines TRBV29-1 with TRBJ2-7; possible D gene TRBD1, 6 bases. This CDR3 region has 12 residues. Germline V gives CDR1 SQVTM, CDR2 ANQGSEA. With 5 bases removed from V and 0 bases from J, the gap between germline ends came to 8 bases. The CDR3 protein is CSVLDSSYEQYF. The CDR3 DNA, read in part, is TGCAGCGTTTTGGACAGCTCCTACGAG.

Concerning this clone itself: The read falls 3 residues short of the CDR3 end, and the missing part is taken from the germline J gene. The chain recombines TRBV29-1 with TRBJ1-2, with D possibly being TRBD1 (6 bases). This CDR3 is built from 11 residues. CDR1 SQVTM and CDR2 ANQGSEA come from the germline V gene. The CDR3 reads CSVELGAHYTF. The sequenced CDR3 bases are TGCAGCGTTGAATTGGGGGCCCAT.

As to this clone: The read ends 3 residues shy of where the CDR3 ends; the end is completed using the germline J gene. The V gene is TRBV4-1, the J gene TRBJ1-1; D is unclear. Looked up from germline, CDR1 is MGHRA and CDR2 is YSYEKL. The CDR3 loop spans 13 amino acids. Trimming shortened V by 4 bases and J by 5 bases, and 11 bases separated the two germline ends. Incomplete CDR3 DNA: TGCGCCAGCAGCCTTCGAGGTTTGACTGAA. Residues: CASSLRGLTE. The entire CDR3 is CASSLRGLTEAFF.

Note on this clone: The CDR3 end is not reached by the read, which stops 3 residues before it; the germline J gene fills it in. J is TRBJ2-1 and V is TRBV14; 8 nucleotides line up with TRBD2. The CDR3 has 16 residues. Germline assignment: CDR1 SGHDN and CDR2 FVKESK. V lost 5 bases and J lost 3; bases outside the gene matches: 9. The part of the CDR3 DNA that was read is TGTGCCAGCAGCAAGACGGGGGGGGCACACTACAATGAG. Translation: CASSKTGGAHYNE. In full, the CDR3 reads CASSKTGGAHYNEQFF.